The present entry profiles one T cell receptor beta chain with its context. Its antigen is as yet unknown. V was clipped by 0 bases and J by 6 bases, with 11 bases between them. Germline V gene lookup returns CDR1 LGHNA and CDR2 YNFKEQ. This CDR3 is 14 amino acids long. Using immunoSEQ multiplex PCR, the repertoire was profiled, and TCRdb retains in-frame clones only, with some absent. This sample has fewer than 15,000 clones, with 89% found just once. This sample was included in a study of T cell repertoires and Cas9 in healthy adults. The wider study: CD4 and CD8 compartments: SpCas9-reactive T cells profiled for potency, cytotoxicity, lineage. Findings of the study overall: Reportedly, SpCas9-reactive effector T cell proliferation and function were mitigated by SpCas9-reactive Tregs in vitro.

The sequenced sample consisted of Tregs (CD4+, CD25+, CD127-, CD137-, CD154-) from PBMCs; culture status not recorded. The clonotype was recovered from a human donor in good health. This sequence joins TRBV4-2 and TRBJ1-2; D possibly corresponds to TRBD1 (5 bases). The CDR3 sequence is CASSQDLWTHGYTF. As DNA, the CDR3 is TGTGCCAGCAGCCAAGATTTGTGGACACATGGCTACACCTTC.